This T cell receptor (beta chain) was obtained from a study of low-dose radiotherapy and immunotherapy resistance in tumors (dated by TCRdb to between 2020 and 2023). Study-wide context: In Cohort 1, each fraction delivered 0.5 Gy every 2 weeks, and the prescribed total PTV dose was 6.5 Gy. Cohort 2 received 1 Gy per fraction every two weeks, with a total of 13 Gy over 26 weeks. Patients were given nivolumab as a 240 mg flat dose every two weeks and ipilimumab at 1 mg/kg every six weeks, with both drugs delivered intravenously. Every two weeks, patients got intravenous cyclophosphamide at 200 mg/m2, given one day ahead of each radiation and immunotherapy administration. Aspirin 300 mg was taken orally once daily by patients for four cycles, starting on cycle 1 day 1. No randomization into treatment groups was done for the people taking part in the trial. The translational analysis covered eight patients: three from the first dose cohort and the first five from the second dose cohort.

TCRdb shows the sequencer as Illumina HiSeq 2500. First-strand cDNA was synthesized using Superscript III and a set of TRAV- and TRBV-specific primers, so that both TCRalpha and TCRbeta chains were covered. TCRs were amplified for 20 to 25 PCR cycles with Phusion, using a constant-region primer paired with the adapter attached to the V primers. The isolated mRNA was amplified using the MessageAmp II aRNA Amplification Kit, with in vitro transcription performed for about 15 hours at 37 degrees C. The Dynabeads mRNA DIRECT Purification Kit was used to isolate mRNA for TCR sequencing. A second approximately 25-cycle Phusion PCR added indexed Illumina adapters, and products were purified with AMPure XP beads. The original methods were these. Using custom Perl scripts, TCR sequences that encoded the same protein were pooled, out-of-frame sequences were dropped, and the abundance of each clonotype was calculated. Any TCR sequence supported by only a single read was excluded from analysis. Shannon entropy, Gini index, clonality, richness, and the frequency of TCRs shared between repertoires were included as repertoire metrics. TCRdb applied fastp at Q25 and MiXCR to the public reads, then kept only in-frame beta chains. Rows with one shared CDR3 protein collapse into an entry with the most common genes and DNA. These V and J calls originate from TCRdb's pipeline instead of the authors' own analysis. This sample lists approximately 42,000 distinct CDR3 sequences; 25% to 30% were detected once. 10% of the sample goes to the ten largest clones.

A note on this clonotype: Its antigen target is currently unknown. A single base is all that separates this from a far larger clone, so a read error is likely.

V is pruned by 6 bases and J by 5 bases, leaving 8 bases of the junction without a gene match. Taken from the germline V gene, the CDR1 and CDR2 loops are MNHGY and SAAAGT. Counted from cysteine to phenylalanine, this CDR3 has 15 amino acids. The kept DNA is CDR3 alone, 45 bases in frame from the first base. The time point label, read with the paper, signifies: after trial treatment. Reading the label with the study, this specimen's treatment or condition is: LDRT plus nivolumab, ipilimumab, low-dose cyclophosphamide and aspirin (RACIN trial). The donors came from RACIN, which was a single-arm phase I dose-escalation trial that paired nivolumab and ipilimumab with aspirin, low-dose cyclophosphamide and low-dose radiotherapy. To be eligible, a patient needed to have an advanced solid tumor that was TIL-negative.

This chain is built from TRBV6-8 and TRBJ1-5, with 9 bases matching TRBD1. The material sequenced was PBMCs, taken after low-dose radiotherapy plus immunotherapy. This TCR came from a male donor with prostate cancer. The CDR3 region reads CASSSGTGWDQPQHF. DNA sequence: TGTGCCAGCAGCTCCGGGACAGGGTGGGATCAGCCCCAGCATTTT.